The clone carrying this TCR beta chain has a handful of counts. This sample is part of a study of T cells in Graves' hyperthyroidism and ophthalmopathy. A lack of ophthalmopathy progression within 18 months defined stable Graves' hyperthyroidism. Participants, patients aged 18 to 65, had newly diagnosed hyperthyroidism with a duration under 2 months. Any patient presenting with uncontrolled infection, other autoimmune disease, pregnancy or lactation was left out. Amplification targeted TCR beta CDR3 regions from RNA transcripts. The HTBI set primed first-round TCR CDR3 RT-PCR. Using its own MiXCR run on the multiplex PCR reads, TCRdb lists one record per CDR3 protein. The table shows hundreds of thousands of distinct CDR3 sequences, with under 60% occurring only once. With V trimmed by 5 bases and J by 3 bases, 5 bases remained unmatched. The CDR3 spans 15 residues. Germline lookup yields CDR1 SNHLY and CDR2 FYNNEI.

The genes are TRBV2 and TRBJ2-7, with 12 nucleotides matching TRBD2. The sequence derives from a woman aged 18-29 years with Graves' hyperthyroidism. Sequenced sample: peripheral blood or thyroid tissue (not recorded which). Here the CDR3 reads CASSSPGLAGYEQYF. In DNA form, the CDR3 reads TGTGCCAGCAGTTCCCCGGGACTAGCGGGCTACGAGCAGTACTTC.